What follows describes a single TCR beta chain. Germline CDR1 SGHRS, CDR2 YFSETQ. CDR3 size: 15 residues. Between the trimmed V and J ends, which lost 2 bases and 2 bases, there was a span of 12 bases. The entry originates in a study of response to subunit inactivated influenza vaccine. TCRdb recomputed calls from the RT-PCR reads with MiXCR, one row per CDR3 protein. The profile shows about 700,000 distinct CDR3 sequences, around 14% of them singletons. The sequencing used PBMCs from blood, collected about 11 days after vaccination. The chain joins TRBV5-1 to TRBJ2-3; D not certain. The receptor was derived from a middle-aged man who received an inactivated influenza vaccine. This CDR3 is CASSFDGNPTDTQYF. CDR3 DNA sequence: TGCGCCAGCAGCTTCGACGGAAATCCCACAGATACGCAGTATTTT.